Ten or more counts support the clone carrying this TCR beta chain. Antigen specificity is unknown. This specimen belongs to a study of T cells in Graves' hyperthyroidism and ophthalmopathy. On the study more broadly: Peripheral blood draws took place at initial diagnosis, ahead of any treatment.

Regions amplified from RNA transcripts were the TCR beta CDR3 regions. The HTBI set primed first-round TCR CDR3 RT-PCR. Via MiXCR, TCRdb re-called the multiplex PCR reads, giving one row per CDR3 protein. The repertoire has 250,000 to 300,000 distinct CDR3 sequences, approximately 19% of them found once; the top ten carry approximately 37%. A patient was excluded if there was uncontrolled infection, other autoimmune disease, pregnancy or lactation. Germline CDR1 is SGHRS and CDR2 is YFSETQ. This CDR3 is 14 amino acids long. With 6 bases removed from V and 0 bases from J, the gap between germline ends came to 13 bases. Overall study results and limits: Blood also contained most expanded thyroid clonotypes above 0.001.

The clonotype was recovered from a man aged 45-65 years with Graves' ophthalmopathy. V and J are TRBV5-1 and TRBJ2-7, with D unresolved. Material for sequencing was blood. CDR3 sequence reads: CASNGGGLSYEQYF. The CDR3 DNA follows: TGCGCCAGCAATGGCGGCGGTCTCTCCTACGAGCAGTACTTC.